This TCR beta chain was found in a study of T cell changes during pregnancy in multiple sclerosis. Measured with immunoSEQ multiplex PCR; TCRdb has only the in-frame clones, and not every one. The table lists more than 90,000 clones, more than 85% of them singletons, with roughly 3% in the top ten. V lost 6 bases to trimming and J lost 6 bases; unmatched junction nucleotides: 10. This CDR3 is built from 15 residues. Germline V gives CDR1 MRHNA, CDR2 SNTAGT. This TCR was recovered from a female donor with multiple sclerosis, enrolled in a pregnancy study. The chain uses TRBV6-4 and TRBJ2-1; 8 nucleotides agree with TRBD2. The specimen comprised peripheral blood, sampled in the second trimester of pregnancy. The CDR3 here is CASSHETSASNEQFF. CDR3 DNA sequence: TGTGCCAGCAGCCACGAGACTAGCGCGAGCAATGAGCAGTTCTTC.